This T cell receptor beta chain was captured by sequencing in a study of blood T cell repertoires in COVID-19 (dated by TCRdb to about 2020). As for the study more broadly: Collaborator samples came from the United States, Italy and Spain and covered acute and convalescent phases of COVID-19. Nearly every sample came with metadata listing a de-identified subject ID, COVID-19 status, age in years and sex. Where available, HLA class I and class II types were obtained from metadata supplied by the sample provider rather than from assay-based typing. The samples were drawn from two sources: the first 160 participants of the ongoing ImmuneRACE study, and over 1,000 subjects contributed by 6 global collaborators. Deeply sampled blood TCRbeta repertoires from subjects exposed to, actively infected with, or recovered from COVID-19 were included in the dataset. The material from the prospective study consisted of cDNA or gDNA derived from T cells, B-cell-depleted T cells, or PBMCs. The repertoires were released in a freely available public database meant as a resource for research on the immune response to SARS-CoV-2.

Paper-wide results and their limitations: Clinical and demographic metadata were provided uncurated, with the amount varying by source and participant.

The immunoSEQ Assay, a bias-controlled multiplex PCR, was used to amplify TCRbeta CDR3 regions from genomic DNA. Regarding the original processing steps: The number of nucleated cells in each sample was estimated from the amplification of reference gene primers within the assay. To quantify the absolute abundance of each unique TCRbeta CDR3 rearrangement, sequence reads were collapsed and filtered. For each sample, productive Simpson clonality was calculated by taking the square root of Simpson's diversity index across productive rearrangements. In TCRdb, the immuneACCESS table is reduced to in-frame sequences with V and J assigned. These tables do not hold every clone; where another copy was compared, an unresolved V gene accounts for under half, and the others remain unexplained. The V and J calls and clone size were taken over from that table, and D and trimming were inferred from the DNA. The sample includes 65,000 to 70,000 clones, with 70% to 90% observed a single time. The top ten constitute more than 3.5% of the sample.

Concerning this clone: Its recognized antigen is unknown. Base qualities are not at hand, and no much larger clone is one base apart.

Collaborating institutions collected whole blood in K2EDTA tubes following their own protocols. For TCRbeta analysis, collaborator samples were shipped as frozen whole blood, as isolated PBMCs, or as DNA extracted from either sample type. The origin of this receptor is a man in his forties or fifties with acute or convalescent COVID-19. The sequenced sample was peripheral blood.

The base sequence is TGTGCCAGTAGTATACCACAGGGGAACCTCGGCAATCAGCCCCAGCATTTT. The encoded protein is CASSIPQGNLGNQPQHF. The sequence is built from TRBV19 and TRBJ1-5, with 7 junctional bases fitting TRBD1. CDR1 LNHDA and CDR2 SQIVND were looked up in the germline V gene (reference sequence). Reading from cysteine to phenylalanine, the CDR3 counts 17 amino acids. Only CDR3 DNA remains: 51 bases, in frame from the first base. Ends trimmed: V by 2 bases, J by 2 bases; bases unmatched to a gene: 9.